This is a list of T cell receptor beta chains from one sample in a study of cytomegalovirus exposure and HLA in healthy donors. Profiled with immunoSEQ multiplex PCR; TCRdb holds only in-frame clones, not every one. This table has around 120,000 clones, 70% to 85% appearing once. The sequenced material came from PBMCs. All receptors come from a boy aged 2 to 10 in good health and CMV-seronegative. CDR3s include the opening cysteine and the closing phenylalanine or tryptophan. A D gene is named only where the DNA matches it firmly. The size field is filled for only some rows; it gives once, few, many or a size class.

clone_size	j_call	v_call	d_call	cdr3_aa	cdr3_nt
.	TRBJ2-5	TRBV5-1	TRBD2	CASSAGLAGISETQYF	TGCGCCAGCAGCGCCGGACTAGCGGGAATCAGCGAGACCCAGTACTTC
.	TRBJ2-2	TRBV6-1	TRBD1	CASSDGTGGFWMATGELFF	TGTGCCAGCAGTGACGGGACAGGGGGCTTTTGGATGGCCACCGGGGAGCTGTTTTTT
.	TRBJ1-2	TRBV29-1	TRBD1	CSVSGQGANYGYTF	TGCAGCGTTTCTGGACAGGGAGCTAACTATGGCTACACCTTC
few	TRBJ1-5	TRBV2	.	CASSEELGSQPQHF	TGTGCCAGCAGTGAAGAATTGGGGAGTCAGCCCCAGCATTTT
.	TRBJ1-3	TRBV2	.	CASSEPILSGNTIYF	TGTGCCAGCAGTGAACCTATATTATCTGGAAACACCATATATTTT
.	TRBJ2-1	TRBV18	.	CASSRDNEQFF	TGTGCCAGCTCACGCGACAATGAGCAGTTCTTC
.	TRBJ2-5	TRBV4-3	.	CASSQDIPGDQETQYF	TGCGCCAGCAGCCAAGATATTCCAGGGGATCAAGAGACCCAGTACTTC
.	TRBJ2-1	TRBV29-1	.	CSVQGSASSYNEQFF	TGCAGCGTTCAGGGAAGCGCGAGCTCCTACAATGAGCAGTTCTTC
once	TRBJ1-2	TRBV6-6	TRBD1	CASSWGQGADGYTF	TGTGCCAGCAGTTGGGGGCAGGGGGCGGATGGCTACACCTTC
.	TRBJ2-1	TRBV12-5	.	CASGLNYGAEQFF	TGTGCTAGTGGTTTGAATTACGGAGCTGAGCAGTTCTTC
.	TRBJ1-2	TRBV4-2	TRBD1	CASSQDPTGVKTNYGYTF	TGTGCCAGCAGCCAAGATCCCACAGGGGTGAAAACCAACTATGGCTACACCTTC
.	TRBJ2-7	TRBV7-9	.	CASSLDGGSEQYF	TGTGCCAGCAGCCTCGACGGGGGTAGCGAGCAGTACTTC
.	TRBJ1-1	TRBV10-3	.	CAIRGPEGLGTEAFF	TGTGCCATCCGGGGGCCCGAGGGACTAGGAACTGAAGCTTTCTTT
.	TRBJ2-7	TRBV6-5	TRBD1	CASSETGAYEQYF	TGTGCCAGCAGTGAGACAGGGGCCTACGAGCAGTACTTC
.	TRBJ2-3	TRBV6-5	TRBD2	CASSYGTSTYF	TGTGCCAGCAGTTACGGGACTAGCACGTATTTT
.	TRBJ2-1	TRBV9	TRBD2	CASSVGTSGYNEQFF	TGTGCCAGCAGCGTCGGGACTAGTGGCTACAATGAGCAGTTCTTC
few	TRBJ1-5	TRBV13	.	CASSFRGGQPQHF	TGTGCCAGCAGTTTTAGGGGAGGACAGCCCCAGCATTTT
.	TRBJ1-2	TRBV21-1	.	CASRRSHFAPNYGYTF	TGTGCCAGCAGGAGAAGCCACTTCGCTCCTAACTATGGCTACACCTTC
.	TRBJ2-5	TRBV7-6	.	CASSRRQETQYF	TGTGCCAGCAGTCGTCGCCAAGAGACCCAGTACTTC
.	TRBJ2-3	TRBV6-6	.	CASTQGTDTQYF	TGTGCCAGCACCCAGGGAACAGATACGCAGTATTTT
.	TRBJ2-3	TRBV4-3	.	CASSQVVGGPDTQYF	TGCGCCAGCAGCCAAGTGGTCGGGGGTCCAGATACGCAGTATTTT
.	TRBJ2-6	TRBV4-2	.	CASSQANSGANVLTF	TGTGCCAGCAGCCAAGCAAACTCTGGGGCCAACGTCCTGACTTTC
.	TRBJ2-3	TRBV11-3	TRBD2	CASSRGGRGTDTQYF	TGTGCCAGCAGCCGAGGCGGGAGGGGAACAGATACGCAGTATTTT
.	TRBJ1-2	TRBV9	.	CASSVSGTPTNYGYTF	TGTGCCAGCAGCGTATCGGGGACACCCACTAACTATGGCTACACCTTC
once	TRBJ1-2	TRBV29-1	.	CSVVQFSYGYTF	TGCAGCGTTGTTCAGTTTTCCTATGGCTACACCTTC
.	TRBJ2-1	TRBV4-1	.	CASSRFRLGLIYNEQFF	TGCGCCAGCAGCCGCTTCCGTCTCGGTCTGATCTACAATGAGCAGTTCTTC
.	TRBJ1-3	TRBV11-2	.	CASDPGFSGNTIYF	TGTGCCAGCGACCCAGGATTCTCTGGAAACACCATATATTTT
.	TRBJ2-3	TRBV5-1	.	CASSLVGQHNLQYF	TGCGCCAGCAGCTTGGTGGGACAACACAATTTGCAGTATTTT
.	TRBJ1-2	TRBV10-3	TRBD1	CAISELGRGRDYGYTF	TGTGCCATCAGTGAATTGGGCAGGGGGCGCGACTATGGCTACACCTTC
.	TRBJ2-7	TRBV7-2	.	CASSLASGQGLPYYEQYF	TGTGCCAGCAGCTTAGCGTCGGGACAAGGCCTCCCCTACTACGAGCAGTACTTC
once	TRBJ2-2	TRBV18	.	CASSPGGRNTGELFF	TGTGCCAGCTCACCTGGCGGGCGGAACACCGGGGAGCTGTTTTTT
.	TRBJ1-1	TRBV7-9	.	CASSFRGHRLEAFF	TGTGCCAGCAGCTTCAGAGGACACCGCCTCGAAGCTTTCTTT
.	TRBJ2-1	TRBV7-2	TRBD1	CASSLPGQGRFF	TGTGCCAGCAGCCTGCCGGGACAGGGGAGGTTCTTC
.	TRBJ1-1	TRBV7-6	.	CASSSQQGGTEAFF	TGTGCCAGCAGCTCCCAACAGGGAGGGACTGAAGCTTTCTTT
.	TRBJ2-5	TRBV7-2	.	CASSLGGRGGETQYF	TGTGCCAGCAGCTTAGGAGGCCGAGGGGGAGAGACCCAGTACTTC
.	TRBJ1-1	TRBV7-9	TRBD1	CASSLVQGVYTEAFF	TGTGCCAGCAGCTTAGTACAGGGGGTGTACACTGAAGCTTTCTTT
once	TRBJ2-7	TRBV4-2	.	CASSQEQDSTYEQYF	TGTGCCAGCAGCCAAGAACAGGACAGCACCTACGAGCAGTACTTC
.	TRBJ2-5	TRBV11-2	TRBD1	CASRRDRDQETQYF	TGTGCCAGCAGGCGCGACAGGGACCAAGAGACCCAGTACTTC
.	TRBJ2-3	TRBV7-3	TRBD2	CASSYGGTTTDTQYF	TGTGCCAGCAGCTACGGGGGGACCACCACAGATACGCAGTATTTT
.	TRBJ2-5	TRBV15	.	CATSRGGERGPETQYF	TGTGCCACCAGCAGAGGCGGGGAGAGGGGGCCAGAGACCCAGTACTTC
.	TRBJ2-5	TRBV7-3	TRBD1	CASSFTGGAETQYF	TGTGCCAGCAGCTTTACAGGGGGCGCGGAGACCCAGTACTTC
.	TRBJ1-1	TRBV7-3	TRBD1	CASSLDPPGQGASSFF	TGTGCCAGCAGCTTAGATCCTCCGGGACAGGGGGCATCGTCTTTCTTT
.	TRBJ2-1	TRBV6-1	.	CASSELGGGIYNEQFF	TGTGCCAGCAGTGAACTGGGGGGTGGCATTTACAATGAGCAGTTCTTC
.	TRBJ1-5	TRBV12-5	.	CASGYSSFSNQPQHF	TGTGCTAGTGGTTATAGTTCTTTTAGCAATCAGCCCCAGCATTTT
.	TRBJ1-5	TRBV12-5	.	CASGLVLGKGQPQHF	TGTGCTAGTGGTTTGGTACTGGGGAAGGGGCAGCCCCAGCATTTT
.	TRBJ1-1	TRBV6-5	TRBD1	CASSAYRGLNTEAFF	TGTGCCAGCAGTGCTTACAGGGGACTGAACACTGAAGCTTTCTTT
.	TRBJ2-1	TRBV13	.	CASSPGHPSYNEQFF	TGTGCCAGCAGCCCGGGACACCCGTCATACAATGAGCAGTTCTTC
.	TRBJ2-7	TRBV29-1	TRBD1	CSVADRGTGYEQYF	TGCAGCGTCGCGGACAGGGGTACGGGCTACGAGCAGTACTTC
.	TRBJ1-1	TRBV18	.	CASSPPRPLNTEAFF	TGTGCCAGCTCACCACCGCGGCCGTTGAACACTGAAGCTTTCTTT
.	TRBJ1-4	TRBV7-9	.	CASSPGQKGEKLFF	TGTGCCAGCAGCCCCGGACAGAAAGGTGAAAAACTGTTTTTT
.	TRBJ1-2	TRBV9	TRBD1	CASRPEGQGYGYTF	TGTGCCAGCAGACCAGAGGGACAGGGGTATGGCTACACCTTC
few	TRBJ2-1	TRBV4-1	TRBD2	CASSSDRETSEYNEQFF	TGCGCCAGCAGTTCAGATCGTGAGACTAGCGAGTACAATGAGCAGTTCTTC
.	TRBJ2-1	TRBV6-4	.	CASSPHVSGNEQFF	TGTGCCAGCAGTCCCCACGTCTCCGGCAATGAGCAGTTCTTC
.	TRBJ2-7	TRBV6-5	TRBD1	CASSFRDRGGEQYF	TGTGCCAGCAGTTTCCGGGACAGGGGTGGCGAGCAGTACTTC
.	TRBJ1-2	TRBV9	TRBD1	CASRGDRADPYGYTF	TGTGCCAGCAGGGGGGACAGGGCCGATCCCTATGGCTACACCTTC
.	TRBJ1-5	TRBV19	TRBD1	CASRRNRDRKYQPQHF	TGTGCCAGTAGAAGGAACCGGGACAGAAAATATCAGCCCCAGCATTTT